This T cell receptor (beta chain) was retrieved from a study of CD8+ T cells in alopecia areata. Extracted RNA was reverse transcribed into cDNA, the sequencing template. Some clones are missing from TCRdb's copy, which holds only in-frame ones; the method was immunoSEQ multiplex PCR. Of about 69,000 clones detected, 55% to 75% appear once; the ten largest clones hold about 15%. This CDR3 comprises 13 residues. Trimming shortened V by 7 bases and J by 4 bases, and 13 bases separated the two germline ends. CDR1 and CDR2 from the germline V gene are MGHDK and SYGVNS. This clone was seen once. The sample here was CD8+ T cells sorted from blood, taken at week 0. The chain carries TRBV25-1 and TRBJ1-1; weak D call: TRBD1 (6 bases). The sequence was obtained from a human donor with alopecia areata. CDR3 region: CASIGGVGTEAFF. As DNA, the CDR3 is TGTGCCAGCATAGGGGGGGTAGGCACTGAAGCTTTCTTT.